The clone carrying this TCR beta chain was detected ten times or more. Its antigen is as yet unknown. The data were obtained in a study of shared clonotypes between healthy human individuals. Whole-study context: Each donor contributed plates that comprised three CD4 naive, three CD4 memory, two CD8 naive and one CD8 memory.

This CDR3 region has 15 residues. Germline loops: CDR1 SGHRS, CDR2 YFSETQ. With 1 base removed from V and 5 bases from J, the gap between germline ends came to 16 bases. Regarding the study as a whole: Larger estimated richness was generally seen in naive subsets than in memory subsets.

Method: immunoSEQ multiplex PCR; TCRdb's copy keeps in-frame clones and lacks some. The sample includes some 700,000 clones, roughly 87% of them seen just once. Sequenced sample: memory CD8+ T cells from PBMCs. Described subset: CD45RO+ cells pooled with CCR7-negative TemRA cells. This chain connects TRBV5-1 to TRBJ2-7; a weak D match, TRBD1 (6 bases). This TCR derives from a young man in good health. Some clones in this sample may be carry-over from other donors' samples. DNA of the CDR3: TGCGCCAGCAGCTTGAGTGGGCAGGGGAAAAACGAGCAGTACTTC. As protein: CASSLSGQGKNEQYF.